What follows are 23 T cell receptor beta chains derived from one specimen sequenced in a study of lymphopenia after photon versus proton radiotherapy. Sequencing was performed with immunoSEQ multiplex PCR; in TCRdb, only in-frame clones are kept and a portion is missing. There are 20,000 to 25,000 clones in the sample; 85% occur only once, and around 20% lies in the top ten. Sequenced material: peripheral blood, taken from a patient treated with photon-based radiotherapy. The receptor source for this set is a man between 60 and 75 years old with pancreatic cancer.

This clone was counted a few times. This chain connects TRBV5-5 to TRBJ2-7; perhaps TRBD1 as D (5 bases). Trimming pared 2 bases from V and 4 bases from J, leaving 10 bases between. The germline V gene encodes CDR1 SGHKS and CDR2 YYEKEE (reference sequence). The CDR3 loop spans 13 amino acids. In DNA form, the CDR3 reads TGTGCCAGCAGCTTTCCTCAGGGTTACGAGCAGTACTTC. This gives the protein CASSFPQGYEQYF.

The chain couples TRBV10-3 to TRBJ2-1; D may be TRBD1 or TRBD2 (6 bases each). The CDR3 loop spans 17 amino acids. Germline CDR1 is ENHRY and CDR2 is SYGVKD. V was cut by 4 bases and J by 2 bases, with 18 bases left in between. The CDR3: CAISGSFQGRTYNEQFF. The CDR3 coding sequence is TGTGCCATCAGTGGGTCTTTTCAGGGGAGGACCTACAATGAGCAGTTCTTC.

The genes are TRBV7-3 and TRBJ2-5; D is unclear. This CDR3 has 13 residues. Trimming took 4 bases from V and 0 from J, leaving 6 bases between them. From germline, CDR1 is SGHTA and CDR2 FQGTGA. The CDR3 sequence is CASSSTYQETQYF. CDR3 DNA: TGTGCCAGCAGCTCTACGTACCAAGAGACCCAGTACTTC. The whole variable domain, filled in from reference TRBV7-3 and TRBJ2-5, reads GAGVSQTPSNKVTEKGKYVELRCDPISGHTALYWYRQSLGQGPEFLIYFQGTGAADDSGLPNDRFFAVRPEGSVSTLKIQRTERGDSAVYLCASSSTYQETQYFGPGTRLLVL.

The DNA for the CDR3 is TGTGCCAGTAGTACCATGACAGGCAGTAGCCAGCCCCAGCATTTT. Amino acids: CASSTMTGSSQPQHF. The rearrangement links TRBV19 to TRBJ1-5, with D maybe TRBD1 (6 bases). The CDR3 spans 15 residues. V gave up 4 bases and J gave up 7 bases, with 17 bases separating them. The germline V gene encodes CDR1 LNHDA and CDR2 SQIVND (reference sequence).

This chain joins TRBV2 and TRBJ2-5, with D possibly being TRBD2 (5 bases). The J call may not be correct, given that the DNA end is closer to TRBJ2-7. The CDR3 extends over 13 amino acids. Germline assignment: CDR1 SNHLY and CDR2 FYNNEI. CDR3: CASRDWHSYEQYF. The DNA for the CDR3 is TGTGCCAGCAGGGACTGGCATTCCTACGAGCAGTACTTC.

The chain links TRBV19 to TRBJ2-7; possibly TRBD1 for D (8 bases). Trimming removed 2 bases from V and 4 bases from J, with 18 bases in between. The CDR3 has 16 residues. Per the germline V gene, CDR1 is LNHDA and CDR2 is SQIVND (reference sequence). DNA for the CDR3: TGTGCCAGTAGTATACGGGAGGACAGGGTAAAGTACGAGCAGTACTTC. Translation: CASSIREDRVKYEQYF.

The chain carries TRBV6-1 and TRBJ1-2; D unresolved. The CDR3 spans 13 residues. Trimming left V 2 bases short and J 8 bases short, with 12 bases between. The germline V gene has CDR1 MNHNS and CDR2 SASEGT. The CDR3 is CASSESGSGGYTF. The DNA for the CDR3 is TGTGCCAGCAGTGAATCGGGGTCGGGCGGCTACACCTTC.

This clone was seen only a few times. The chain carries TRBV18 and TRBJ1-2; 9 nucleotides line up with TRBD1. CDR1 and CDR2 from the germline V gene are KGHSH and LQKENI. The ends lost 3 bases at V and 4 bases at J; junction bases unmatched: 12. The CDR3 runs 17 residues. CDR3 DNA sequence: TGTGCCAGCTCACCTCCTCATCCGGGACAGGGACCCTATGGCTACACCTTC. It is translated as CASSPPHPGQGPYGYTF.

This rearrangement joins TRBV6-5 to TRBJ2-5, with 7 bases lining up with TRBD1. J gave up 5 bases and V 2 bases, and 5 bases lay outside the gene matches. This CDR3 is built from 14 residues. Germline V gene sequence: CDR1 MNHEY, CDR2 SVGAGI. The chain's CDR3 is CASSYTRGRETQYF. For the CDR3, the DNA is TGTGCCAGCAGTTACACAAGGGGGCGCGAGACCCAGTACTTC.

This rearrangement joins TRBV7-2 to TRBJ1-6; D possibly corresponds to TRBD1 (6 bases). This CDR3 spans 16 amino acids. Germline lookup yields CDR1 SGHTA and CDR2 FQGNSA. V was trimmed by 5 bases and J by 3 bases, leaving 14 bases between them. CDR3 sequence reads: CASSTQGIGYNSPLHF. For the CDR3, the DNA is TGTGCCAGCAGCACACAGGGTATCGGCTATAATTCACCCCTCCACTTT.

The CDR3 region has the DNA TGTGCCAGCAGCCCAATCACAGGGTACGAGCAGTACTTC. It translates to CASSPITGYEQYF. The V and J genes are TRBV5-6 and TRBJ2-7, with D possibly matching TRBD1 (6 bases). The V and J ends lost 4 bases and 4 bases respectively, with 12 bases between them. Germline values: CDR1 SGHDT, CDR2 YYEEEE. CDR3 length equals 13 residues. The full variable domain, with the rest looked up from reference TRBV5-6 and TRBJ2-7, is DAGVTQSPTHLIKTRGQQVTLRCSPKSGHDTVSWYQQALGQGPQFIFQYYEEEERQRGNFPDRFSGHQFPNYSSELNVNALLLGDSALYLCASSPITGYEQYFGPGTRLTVT.

The chain recombines TRBV11-3 with TRBJ2-7; 7 bases align to TRBD2. The CDR3 runs 13 residues. CDR1 is SGHNT, CDR2 YENEEA, per germline. The V gene end was trimmed by 6 bases and the J gene end by 1 base; junction bases not matched to a gene: 3. CDR3 region: CASSPGGSYEQYF. DNA of the CDR3: TGTGCCAGCAGTCCGGGGGGTTCCTACGAGCAGTACTTC. Variable domain in full (rest from reference TRBV11-3 and TRBJ2-7): EAGVVQSPRYKIIEKKQPVAFWCNPISGHNTLYWYLQNLGQGPELLIRYENEEAVDDSQLPKDRFSAERLKGVDSTLKIQPAELGDSAVYLCASSPGGSYEQYFGPGTRLTVT.

This clone appeared a few times. J is TRBJ1-2 and V is TRBV7-6; no reliable D call. Between the trimmed V and J ends, which lost 4 bases and 4 bases, there was a span of 7 bases. Germline loops: CDR1 SGHVS, CDR2 FNYEAQ. The CDR3 is 12 residues long. CDR3 sequence reads: CASSSDGYGYTF. CDR3 nucleotide sequence: TGTGCCAGCAGCTCGGACGGCTATGGCTACACCTTC.

In this sample, this clone turned up a few times. The rearrangement joins TRBV7-9 to TRBJ1-2; D gene ambiguous. The CDR3 has 14 amino acids. The germline gives CDR1 SEHNR, CDR2 FQNEAQ (reference sequence). V was clipped by 5 bases and J by 10 bases, with 20 bases between them. The CDR3 is CASSPPRAQGVYTF. The CDR3 nucleotides are TGTGCCAGCAGCCCACCCCGGGCCCAAGGAGTCTACACCTTC.

The CDR3 DNA reads as TGTGCCACCCGCCCGGGGTTCCATGAGCAGTTCTTC. It translates to CATRPGFHEQFF. V and J are TRBV6-1 and TRBJ2-1, with D possibly TRBD2 on 5 matching bases. Germline loops: CDR1 MNHNS, CDR2 SASEGT. CDR3 size: 12 residues. V lost 10 bases and J lost 8, with 15 bases in between.

The V gene is TRBV11-3, the J gene TRBJ2-1; 15 bases map to TRBD2. The CDR3 runs to 16 residues. CDR1 is SGHNT and CDR2 is YENEEA in the germline V gene. V was pared by 5 bases and J by 5 bases, with 4 bases of the junction left unmatched. CDR3 protein: CASSAGLAGGNNEQFF. CDR3 in DNA: TGTGCCAGCAGCGCCGGACTAGCGGGGGGGAACAATGAGCAGTTCTTC. Together with reference TRBV11-3 and TRBJ2-1, the CDR3 gives the full variable domain: EAGVVQSPRYKIIEKKQPVAFWCNPISGHNTLYWYLQNLGQGPELLIRYENEEAVDDSQLPKDRFSAERLKGVDSTLKIQPAELGDSAVYLCASSAGLAGGNNEQFFGPGTRLTVL.

This chain uses TRBV5-6 with TRBJ1-1, with TRBD1 matching over 7 bases. This CDR3 comprises 17 residues. Unmatched junction bases numbered 14, after V lost 0 bases and J lost 6 bases. CDR1 and CDR2 (germline): SGHDT, YYEEEE. CDR3 in amino acids: CASSLVWDRATSSEAFF. Written as DNA, the CDR3 is TGTGCCAGCAGCTTGGTTTGGGACAGAGCTACATCATCTGAAGCTTTCTTT. The complete variable domain, with remaining parts taken from reference TRBV5-6 and TRBJ1-1, reads DAGVTQSPTHLIKTRGQQVTLRCSPKSGHDTVSWYQQALGQGPQFIFQYYEEEERQRGNFPDRFSGHQFPNYSSELNVNALLLGDSALYLCASSLVWDRATSSEAFFGQGTRLTVV.

The rearrangement uses TRBV4-1 and TRBJ2-5, with a tentative D call TRBD2 (7 bases). V lost 5 bases, J lost 5 bases, and 18 bases lay in between. CDR1 MGHRA and CDR2 YSYEKL come from the germline V gene. This CDR3 spans 15 amino acids. This CDR3 is CASSIRRGGGETQYF. DNA for the CDR3: TGCGCCAGCAGCATCAGGAGGGGGGGAGGCGAGACCCAGTACTTC.

The chain combines TRBV5-4 with TRBJ2-5; a possible D gene is TRBD2 (5 bases). This CDR3 comprises 13 residues. Germline V gene lookup returns CDR1 SGHNT and CDR2 YYREEE (reference sequence). V shed 2 bases and J shed 3 bases, with 8 bases lying between them. In DNA form, the CDR3 reads TGTGCCAGCAGCTTTCCAGCGGAAGAGACCCAGTACTTC. Its protein product is CASSFPAEETQYF.

This chain links TRBV4-3 with TRBJ2-7, with a possible D match to TRBD1 (7 bases). Germline values: CDR1 LGHNA, CDR2 YSLEER. The CDR3 contains 14 residues. V was cut by 0 bases and J by 6 bases, with 12 bases left in between. The CDR3 sequence is CASSQEEGAFEQYF. The CDR3 region has the DNA TGCGCCAGCAGCCAAGAGGAGGGGGCGTTCGAGCAGTACTTC.

The chain uses TRBV5-4 and TRBJ2-7; D might be TRBD2 (6 bases). Germline V gene data show CDR1 as SGHNT and CDR2 as YYREEE (reference sequence). V lost 1 base and J lost 2, with 10 bases in between. There are 14 residues in the CDR3. CDR3 sequence: CASSLPGEAYEQYF. CDR3 in DNA: TGTGCCAGCAGCTTGCCGGGGGAGGCCTACGAGCAGTACTTC.

This sequence joins TRBV27 and TRBJ2-1; 7 bases fit TRBD1. J lost 0 bases, V lost 10 bases, and 6 bases had no gene match. The CDR3 runs 14 residues. Germline V gene lookup returns CDR1 MNHEY and CDR2 SMNVEV (reference sequence). This chain's CDR3 is CATRDSGSYNEQFF. The CDR3 region has the DNA TGTGCCACCCGGGACAGCGGCTCCTACAATGAGCAGTTCTTC.

This clone showed up just a few times. This sequence joins TRBV9 and TRBJ1-2; a possible D gene is TRBD1 (6 bases). The CDR3 runs 13 residues. The ends were cut back, 4 bases at V and 7 bases at J, with 14 bases in the middle. From germline, CDR1 is SGDLS and CDR2 YYNGEE. As DNA, the CDR3 is TGTGCCAGCAGCTATACAGGGTTTGCTGGCTACACCTTC. As protein: CASSYTGFAGYTF.